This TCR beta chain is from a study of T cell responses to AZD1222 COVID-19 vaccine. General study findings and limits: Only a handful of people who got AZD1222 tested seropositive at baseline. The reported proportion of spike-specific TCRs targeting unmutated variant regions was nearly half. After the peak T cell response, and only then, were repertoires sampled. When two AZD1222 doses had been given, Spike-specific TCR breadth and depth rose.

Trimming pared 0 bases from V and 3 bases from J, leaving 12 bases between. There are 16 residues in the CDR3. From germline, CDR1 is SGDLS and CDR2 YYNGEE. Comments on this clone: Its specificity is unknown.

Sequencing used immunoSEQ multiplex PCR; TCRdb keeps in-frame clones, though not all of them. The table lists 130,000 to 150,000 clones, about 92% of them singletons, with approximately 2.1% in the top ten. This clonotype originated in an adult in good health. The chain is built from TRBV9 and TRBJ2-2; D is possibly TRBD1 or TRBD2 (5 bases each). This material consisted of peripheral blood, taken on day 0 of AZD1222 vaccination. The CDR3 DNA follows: TGTGCCAGCAGCGTAGCCCCGCGAGGGGACACCGGGGAGCTGTTTTTT. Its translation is CASSVAPRGDTGELFF.